The clone carrying this T cell receptor (beta chain) was counted a single time. The antigen is undetermined. TCRdb reprocessed the reads with MiXCR, giving one entry per CDR3 protein. The sample includes about 24,000 distinct CDR3 sequences, roughly 45% of them seen just once. This sample was taken from a study of type 1 regulatory T cells. Sequencing was carried out using cultured T cells, either the whole culture or a sorted T cell fraction (not recorded which). The sequence came from a human donor in good health.

The CDR3 reads CASSIRNRGDTEAFF. CDR3 nucleotides: TGTGCCAGCAGCATCCGAAACAGGGGGGACACTGAAGCTTTCTTT. The genes are TRBV7-9 and TRBJ1-1, with TRBD1 identical over 8 bases. Unmatched junction bases numbered 8, after V lost 5 bases and J lost 3 bases. The germline V gene has CDR1 SEHNR and CDR2 FQNEAQ (reference sequence). The CDR3 has 15 amino acids.